Below are 3 T cell receptor beta chains sequenced from a single sample in a study of response to subunit inactivated influenza vaccine. Each CDR3 protein is one row after TCRdb ran MiXCR on the RT-PCR reads. This table holds approximately 250,000 distinct CDR3 sequences, 9% to 15% found once. The sequencing here drew on non-naive T cells sorted from PBMCs, taken around 15 days before vaccination. The receptors derive from a man aged 45-65 years who received an inactivated influenza vaccine.

This clonotype was seen more than once but under ten times. The chain has TRBV28 and TRBJ2-7; 8 bases line up with TRBD1. The trim removed 3 bases at V and 3 bases at J, leaving 4 bases unmatched. This CDR3 comprises 14 residues. The germline V gene has CDR1 MDHEN and CDR2 SYDVKM. The CDR3 here is CASSFGDRGYEQYF. CDR3 nucleotides: TGTGCCAGCAGTTTCGGAGACAGGGGCTACGAGCAGTACTTC.

This clonotype was detected many times. This rearrangement joins TRBV11-2 to TRBJ1-2, with a weak D call TRBD1 (5 bases). The length of the CDR3 is 21 residues. Trimming pared 5 bases from V and 3 bases from J, leaving 34 bases between. Germline V gene sequence: CDR1 SGHAT, CDR2 FQNNGV. The CDR3 nucleotides are TGTGCCAGCAGCGCCGGGGCCAGTCCATCAATGGGGACTCCGGGCTACTATGGCTACACCTTC. It codes for CASSAGASPSMGTPGYYGYTF.

In its sample, this clonotype was seen a few times. The chain uses TRBV27 and TRBJ2-3, with TRBD2 matching 9 bases. V trimming: 6 bases; J trimming: 2 bases; junction bases outside the gene matches: 6. CDR3 length: 15 residues. Germline loops: CDR1 MNHEY, CDR2 SMNVEV (reference sequence). In nucleotides, the CDR3 is TGTGCCAGCAGGATAGCGGGAGCCAACACAGATACGCAGTATTTT. Its translation is CASRIAGANTDTQYF.